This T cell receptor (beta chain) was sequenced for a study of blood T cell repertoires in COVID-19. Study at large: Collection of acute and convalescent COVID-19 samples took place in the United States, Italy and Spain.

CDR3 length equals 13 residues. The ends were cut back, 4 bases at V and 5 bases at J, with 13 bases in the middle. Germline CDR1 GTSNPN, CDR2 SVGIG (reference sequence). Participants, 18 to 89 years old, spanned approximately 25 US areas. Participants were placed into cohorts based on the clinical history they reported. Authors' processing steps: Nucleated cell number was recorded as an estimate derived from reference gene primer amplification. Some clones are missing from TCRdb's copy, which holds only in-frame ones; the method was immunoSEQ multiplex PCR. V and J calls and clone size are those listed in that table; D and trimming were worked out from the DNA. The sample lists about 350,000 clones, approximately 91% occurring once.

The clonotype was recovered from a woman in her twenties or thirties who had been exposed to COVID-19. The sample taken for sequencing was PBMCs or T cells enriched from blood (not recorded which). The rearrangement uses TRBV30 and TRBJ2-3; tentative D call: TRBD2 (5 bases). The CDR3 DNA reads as TGTGCCTGGAACGGGGTAGGCAGAGATACGCAGTATTTT. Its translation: CAWNGVGRDTQYF.